These 13 T cell receptor beta chains originate from one sample sequenced in a study of T cells in Graves' hyperthyroidism and ophthalmopathy. RNA transcripts provided the source from which TCR beta CDR3 regions were amplified. An initial round of RT-PCR targeting the TCR CDR3 relied on the HTBI primer set. TCRdb redid the calling of the multiplex PCR reads with MiXCR, one entry per CDR3 protein. The sample carries around 500,000 distinct CDR3 sequences, 15% to 20% recorded once. The specimen sequenced was blood. The receptors were sampled from a woman under 40 with Graves' ophthalmopathy.

The chain employs TRBV5-1 and TRBJ2-7; 7 nucleotides match TRBD2. CDR3 length: 18 residues. Germline loops: CDR1 SGHRS, CDR2 YFSETQ. V gave up 4 bases and J gave up 3 bases; unmatched junction bases: 19. Here the CDR3 reads CASSLTNRDYYKNYEQYF. In DNA, the CDR3 is TGCGCCAGCAGCCTCACCAACCGGGACTACTATAAAAACTACGAGCAGTACTTC.

This clonotype has at least ten counts. The rearrangement joins TRBV12-3 or TRBV12-4 to TRBJ1-4, with a possible D match to TRBD1 (6 bases). Trimming left V 5 bases short and J 3 bases short, with 13 bases between. CDR3 size: 15 residues. CDR3 protein: CASSATGSPNEKLFF. The CDR3 nucleotides read TGTGCCAGCAGTGCGACAGGCAGCCCTAATGAAAAACTGTTTTTT.

Turning to this clonotype: At one of its ends the junction is not consistent with the germline gene, which may arise from a read error. The rearrangement joins TRBV5-1 to TRBJ2-5, with 7 bases matching TRBD2. This CDR3 region has 16 residues. Germline values: CDR1 SGHRS, CDR2 YFSETQ. The CDR3 DNA is TGTGCCAGCAGCTTGGACGTCGGGGGGTACCAAGAGACCCAGTACTTC. It yields the protein CASSLDVGGYQETQYF.

A few counts support this clonotype. V and J are TRBV5-1 and TRBJ2-1; 8 bases fit TRBD2. Germline V lookup: CDR1 SGHRS, CDR2 YFSETQ. V lost 1 base, J lost 7 bases, and 4 bases stayed unmatched. CDR3 length equals 14 residues. The DNA of the CDR3 is TGCGCCAGCAGCTTGATGAGCGGGAGTAATGAGCAGTTCTTC. Its translation is CASSLMSGSNEQFF. Full variable domain (rest looked up from reference TRBV5-1 and TRBJ2-1): KAGVTQTPRYLIKTRGQQVTLSCSPISGHRSVSWYQQTPGQGLQFLFEYFSETQRNKGNFPGRFSGRQFSNSRSEMNVSTLELGDSALYLCASSLMSGSNEQFFGPGTRLTVL.

V usage is TRBV24-1 and J usage is TRBJ2-2, with D possibly called TRBD1 or TRBD2 (5 bases each). V shed 3 bases and J shed 8 bases, with 12 bases lying between them. Germline lookup yields CDR1 KGHDR and CDR2 SFDVKD. The CDR3 contains 14 residues. In nucleotides, the CDR3 is TGTGCCACCAGTGATGAGAGGGGAGCAGGGGAGCTGTTTTTT. It yields the protein CATSDERGAGELFF.

Concerning this clonotype: A much larger clone sits a single nucleotide away, making a read error possible. V and J are TRBV4-3 and TRBJ1-5; TRBD1 is a possible D gene (6 bases). Germline-derived CDR1 and CDR2 are LGHNA and YSLEER. The CDR3 runs to 14 residues. The CDR3 DNA follows: TGCGCCAACAGCCAAGTTCGGGGGGCAGGGCCCCAGCATTTT. Protein product: CANSQVRGAGPQHF.

The chain carries TRBV27 and TRBJ2-6, with 8 bases lining up with TRBD1. From germline, CDR1 is MNHEY and CDR2 SMNVEV (reference sequence). V lost 6 bases, J lost 1 base, and 5 bases stayed unmatched. The CDR3 extends over 16 amino acids. The CDR3 DNA sequence: TGTGCCAGCAGGGACAGGGTTCTTTCTGGGGCCAACGTCCTGACTTTC. Protein: CASRDRVLSGANVLTF. Supplemented by reference TRBV27 and TRBJ2-6, the full variable domain reads EAQVTQNPRYLITVTGKKLTVTCSQNMNHEYMSWYRQDPGLGLRQIYYSMNVEVTDKGDVPEGYKVSRKEKRNFPLILESPSPNQTSLYFCASRDRVLSGANVLTFGAGSRLTVL.

This clonotype was picked up a small number of times. The rearrangement links TRBV10-3 to TRBJ1-2; D is undetermined. The CDR3 contains 13 residues. Germline V lookup: CDR1 ENHRY, CDR2 SYGVKD. Trimming took 7 bases from V and 7 from J, leaving 16 bases between them. Here the CDR3 reads CAINTEPLGGYTF. The CDR3 bases are TGTGCCATCAACACGGAGCCCCTCGGTGGCTACACCTTC.

This clonotype was recorded many times. The rearrangement uses TRBV20-1 and TRBJ2-3; tentative D call: TRBD2 (5 bases). The CDR3 covers 14 residues. CDR1 and CDR2 from the germline V gene are DFQATT and SNEGSKA (reference sequence). The V end was cut by 8 bases, the J end by 2 bases, with 17 bases between. In DNA, the CDR3 is TGCAGTTCCTCACAAGCGGAGATCACAGATACGCAGTATTTT. Translated: CSSSQAEITDTQYF.

This clonotype was observed at least ten times. The chain's CDR3 is CSARGKADEQYF. The CDR3, as DNA: TGCAGTGCTAGAGGAAAGGCGGACGAGCAGTACTTC. V and J are TRBV20-1 and TRBJ2-7; D gene ambiguous. Trimming pared 1 base from V and 5 bases from J, leaving 9 bases between. The CDR3 consists of 12 residues. CDR1 is DFQATT, CDR2 SNEGSKA, per germline (reference sequence).

The CDR3 region has the DNA TGTGCCAGCAGCCTAGACAGGGTCGGCAGCTATGGCTACACCTTC. It codes for CASSLDRVGSYGYTF. The rearrangement links TRBV6-2 or TRBV6-3 to TRBJ1-2, with 7 bases matching TRBD1. V dropped 6 bases and J dropped 4; count of bases not matched to a gene: 11. Looked up from germline, CDR1 is MNHEY and CDR2 is SVGEGT. CDR3 size: 15 residues.

This clonotype was picked up many times. This chain uses TRBV11-2 with TRBJ2-1; no reliable D call. Germline V lookup: CDR1 SGHAT, CDR2 FQNNGV. This CDR3 comprises 15 residues. V was trimmed by 6 bases and J by 5 bases, leaving 17 bases between them. CDR3 loop: CASRPWLPPHNEQFF. The CDR3 DNA reads TGTGCCAGCAGACCTTGGCTTCCCCCCCACAATGAGCAGTTCTTC.

This clonotype was seen a handful of times. In DNA, the CDR3 is TGTGCCAGTAGTCATCACCGGGACAGGGGACTAGCTGAGCAGTTCTTC. This codes for CASSHHRDRGLAEQFF. The rearrangement uses TRBV19 and TRBJ2-1; a weak D match, TRBD1 (10 bases). CDR1 and CDR2 (germline): LNHDA, SQIVND (reference sequence). The length of the CDR3 is 16 residues. The V gene lost 5 bases and the J gene lost 9 bases, with 23 bases spanning the gap.